This T cell receptor (beta chain) was identified during a study of cytomegalovirus exposure and HLA in healthy donors. Across the whole study: From approximately 170 million T cells, an earlier analysis saw roughly 120 million unique TCR beta sequences. Early released data comprised 80 million to 90 million unique TCRs from HLA-typed donors.

The germline V gene encodes CDR1 SGHAT and CDR2 FQNNGV. V gave up 4 bases and J gave up 8 bases, with 17 bases separating them. The CDR3 length is 14 residues. Study results and caveats: A further, later analysis showed that HLA-associated TCR beta chains (compared with equally common others) were more clonally expanded. Earlier results showed most TCR beta V segments being productive about 87% or about 30% of the time.

This clone was seen only a few times. Its antigen is currently unknown. 13 Jbeta primers and 60 Vbeta primers were used for the PCR. Using immunoSEQ multiplex PCR, the repertoire was profiled, and TCRdb retains in-frame clones only, with some absent. The data hold 100,000 to 150,000 clones, with 6.5% to 9.5% observed a single time. The receptor's source is a woman aged 40-49 years in good health and CMV-seropositive. Sequenced input: PBMCs. The V gene is TRBV11-2, the J gene TRBJ1-1, with a possible D match to TRBD1 (6 bases). CDR3 region: CASSWLRTAGEAFF. As DNA, the CDR3 is TGTGCCAGCAGCTGGCTCCGGACAGCTGGCGAAGCTTTCTTT.